The 13 T cell receptor beta chains listed next were all sequenced from one sample in a study of blood T cell repertoires in COVID-19. Method: immunoSEQ multiplex PCR; TCRdb's copy keeps in-frame clones and lacks some. The table shows 250,000 or so clones, with about 87% occurring only once. Sequences were obtained from peripheral blood. These receptors came from a woman in her seventies with active or convalescent COVID-19.

The V and J genes are TRBV5-6 and TRBJ1-4, with a possible D match to TRBD1 (6 bases). Germline CDR1 is SGHDT and CDR2 is YYEEEE. Trimming shortened V by 7 bases and J by 2 bases, and 12 bases separated the two germline ends. This CDR3 contains 14 residues. CDR3 nucleotide sequence: TGTGCCAGCTCATTGGGGGCGACTAATGAAAAACTGTTTTTT. Amino acids: CASSLGATNEKLFF.

The rearrangement links TRBV3-1 (or the pseudogene TRBV3-2) to TRBJ2-4, with a tentative D call TRBD2 (7 bases). Trimming took off 4 bases at V and 0 bases at J, with 13 bases between the two ends. Looked up from germline, CDR1 is LGHDT and CDR2 is YNNKEL (reference sequence). This CDR3 contains 16 residues. CDR3 region: CASSLRGALAKNIQYF. CDR3 coding DNA: TGTGCCAGCAGCCTACGGGGGGCTCTAGCCAAAAACATTCAGTACTTC.

This chain joins TRBV5-1 and TRBJ1-2, with TRBD1 matching 9 bases. The ends lost 2 bases at V and 4 bases at J; junction bases unmatched: 9. CDR1 is SGHRS and CDR2 is YFSETQ in the germline V gene. The CDR3 sequence is 16 residues long. CDR3 DNA sequence: TGCGCCAGCAGCTTAACAGGGGGCTCGGATTCCTATGGCTACACCTTC. It is translated as CASSLTGGSDSYGYTF.

V gene TRBV27 combines with J gene TRBJ2-2, with TRBD2 matching over 11 bases. Per the germline V gene, CDR1 is MNHEY and CDR2 is SMNVEV (reference sequence). The junction had 9 bases not matched to a gene; V was cut back by 4 bases and J by 5 bases. This CDR3 is 17 amino acids long. The CDR3 sequence is CASSSKMVAGGTGELFF. The DNA for the CDR3 is TGTGCCAGCAGTTCCAAAATGGTAGCGGGGGGGACCGGGGAGCTGTTTTTT.

The chain links TRBV9 to TRBJ2-2, with D possibly TRBD2 on 6 matching bases. CDR1 and CDR2 from the germline V gene are SGDLS and YYNGEE. The CDR3 totals 12 residues. Between the trimmed V and J ends, which lost 3 bases and 7 bases, there was a span of 7 bases. The CDR3 DNA reads as TGTGCCAGCAGCGGACTAGGCGGGGAGCTGTTTTTT. Translating gives CASSGLGGELFF.

This clone has just a few counts. The gene calls are TRBV7-3 and TRBJ2-2; no firm D call. Trimming left V 5 bases short and J 6 bases short, with 10 bases between. From germline, CDR1 is SGHTA and CDR2 FQGTGA. The CDR3 runs 13 residues. This CDR3 is CASSRNPSGELFF. CDR3 DNA: TGTGCCAGCAGCCGTAATCCCTCCGGGGAGCTGTTTTTT. The whole variable domain, filled in from reference TRBV7-3 and TRBJ2-2, reads GAGVSQTPSNKVTEKGKYVELRCDPISGHTALYWYRQSLGQGPEFLIYFQGTGAADDSGLPNDRFFAVRPEGSVSTLKIQRTERGDSAVYLCASSRNPSGELFFGEGSRLTVL.

This clone was observed a few times. The V and J genes are TRBV24-1 and TRBJ2-1, with TRBD1 identical over 8 bases. Trimming cost V 0 bases and J 8 bases; bases outside gene matches: 8. This CDR3 has 16 amino acids. Germline assignment: CDR1 KGHDR and CDR2 SFDVKD. The CDR3 DNA is TGTGCCACCAGTGATTTGAATCTGGGCAGGGGGCATGAGCAGTTCTTC. Its protein is CATSDLNLGRGHEQFF.

The CDR3 DNA reads as TGTGCCAGCAGCTGGGCCGGGACAGGCAACAATGAGCAGTTCTTC. Protein: CASSWAGTGNNEQFF. V is TRBV27 and J is TRBJ2-1; 8 bases match TRBD1. The CDR3 contains 15 residues. CDR1 is MNHEY and CDR2 is SMNVEV in the germline V gene (reference sequence). With V trimmed by 6 bases and J by 5 bases, 9 bases remained unmatched.

This chain links TRBV5-1 with TRBJ2-1; possible D gene TRBD2, 6 bases. The CDR3 spans 13 residues. Germline V gives CDR1 SGHRS, CDR2 YFSETQ. Trimming left V 7 bases short and J 9 bases short, with 17 bases between. CDR3: CASWDSHRSEQFF. CDR3 in DNA: TGCGCCAGCTGGGACTCTCACAGGAGTGAGCAGTTCTTC.

The chain couples TRBV4-3 to TRBJ2-7; no firm D call. CDR3 length: 13 residues. Trimming cost V 1 base and J 4 bases, with 8 bases left between them. The V gene's germline CDR1 is LGHNA and CDR2 YSLEER. The CDR3 nucleotides read TGCGCCAGCAGCCAAGGGAAGACATACGAGCAGTACTTC. Protein sequence: CASSQGKTYEQYF.

The chain links TRBV9 to TRBJ2-7; TRBD1 agrees at 11 bases. The germline V gene has CDR1 SGDLS and CDR2 YYNGEE. The CDR3 covers 15 residues. The J segment lost 3 bases and the V segment lost 3 bases, leaving 5 bases of the junction unmatched. The CDR3 loop is CASSATGTGGYEQYF. The CDR3 DNA is TGTGCCAGCAGCGCCACCGGGACAGGGGGCTACGAGCAGTACTTC.

This clone was counted between two and nine times. The rearrangement uses TRBV7-2 and TRBJ1-5; D remains ambiguous. Trimming stripped 5 bases from V and 7 bases from J, with 12 bases between. The germline V gene has CDR1 SGHTA and CDR2 FQGNSA. There are 13 residues in the CDR3. The CDR3 spells CASSPTRNQPQHF. The CDR3 DNA reads TGTGCCAGCAGCCCGACGAGGAACCAGCCCCAGCATTTT.

The chain has TRBV21-1 and TRBJ2-3; the table's D call TRBD2 went unverified against the DNA. TRBV21-1 has pseudogene status. CDR3 length equals 12 residues. The CDR3 spells CASSSRPDTQYF. The CDR3 DNA reads TGTGCCAGCTCTTCTAGACCAGATACGCAGTATTTT.